This T cell receptor beta chain was retrieved from a study of shared clonotypes between healthy human individuals. General observations from the study: Sequencing depth was a factor that was expected to affect clonotype sharing among donors.

Worth noting for this clone: Antigen unknown.

The table came from immunoSEQ multiplex PCR; TCRdb's copy has only in-frame clones and leaves some out. The sample consists of hundreds of thousands of clones, 85% to 95% of them appearing once. CDR3 length: 14 amino acids. Trimming at V came to 2 bases and at J to 7 bases, leaving 2 bases not matched to a gene. From germline, CDR1 is MDHEN and CDR2 SYDVKM. CD45RO-negative cells were positively selected for CCR7, leaving out terminally differentiated effector memory CD45RA+ cells. Every donor, a Caucasian adult, lived in Nashville, Tennessee. The source of this sequence is a woman in her twenties or thirties in good health. The specimen sequenced was naive CD8+ T cells sorted from blood. V usage is TRBV28 and J usage is TRBJ1-5; 10 bases align to TRBD1. This CDR3 is CASSLRDRGQPQHF. CDR3 nucleotide sequence: TGTGCCAGCAGTTTACGGGACAGGGGACAGCCCCAGCATTTT.